Given below is one T cell receptor beta chain in context. Its target is unknown. This specimen comes from a study of blood T cells in healthy people across ages. Overall study context: When template switching was applied, about one barcoded beta molecule was captured per two T cells.

The second PCR ran about 6 to 12 cycles with a sample-barcoded 5' primer and J-beta primers. Template switching added a 12-random-nucleotide identifier to every cDNA molecule. MiXCR was run by TCRdb on the 5' RACE reads, yielding one entry per CDR3 protein. Of fewer than 2,000,000 distinct CDR3 sequences in the sample, around 42% are singletons; the top ten hold more than 20%. This CDR3 spans 15 amino acids. The V gene's germline CDR1 is GTSNPN and CDR2 SVGIG (reference sequence). V lost 5 bases and J 7 bases, leaving 20 bases between the germline ends. General study points: With naive T cell percentage, TCR beta diversity showed a strong correlation.

Each sample yielded at least 5.5 micrograms of PBMC total RNA. This chain uses TRBV30 with TRBJ2-2; possible D gene TRBD1, 6 bases. The receptor was isolated from a human donor in good health. Sequencing was performed on blood. CDR3 sequence (DNA): TGTGCCTGGGGCCGGGACACCCATTGGGGCGGGGAGCTGTTTTTT. Its protein product is CAWGRDTHWGGELFF. Full variable domain (missing parts from reference TRBV30 and TRBJ2-2): SQTIHQWPATLVQPVGSPLSLECTVEGTSNPNLYWYRQAAGRGLQLLFYSVGIGQISSEVPQNLSASRPQDRQFILSSKKLLLSDSGFYLCAWGRDTHWGGELFFGEGSRLTVL.